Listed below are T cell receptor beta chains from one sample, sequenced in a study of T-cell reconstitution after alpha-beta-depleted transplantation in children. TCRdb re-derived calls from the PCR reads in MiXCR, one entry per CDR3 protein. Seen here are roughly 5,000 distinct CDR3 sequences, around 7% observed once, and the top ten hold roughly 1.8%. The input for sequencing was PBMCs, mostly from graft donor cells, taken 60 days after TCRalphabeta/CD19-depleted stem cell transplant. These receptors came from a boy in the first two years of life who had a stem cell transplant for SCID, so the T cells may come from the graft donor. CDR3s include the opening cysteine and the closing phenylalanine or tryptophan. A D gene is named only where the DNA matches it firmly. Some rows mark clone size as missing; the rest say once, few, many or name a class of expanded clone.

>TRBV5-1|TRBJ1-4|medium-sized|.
CASSLGVAATNEKLFF
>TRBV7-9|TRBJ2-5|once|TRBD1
CASSMAGVGTGRQTQYF
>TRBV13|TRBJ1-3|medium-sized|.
CASSLDDAGNTIYF
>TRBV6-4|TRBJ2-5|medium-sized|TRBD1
CASSARTGGDETQYF
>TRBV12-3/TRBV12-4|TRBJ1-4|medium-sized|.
CASSPEFEKLFF
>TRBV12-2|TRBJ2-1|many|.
CASRRFWVPSSYNEQFF
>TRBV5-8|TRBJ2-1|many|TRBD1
CASSWDRGVCYNEQFF
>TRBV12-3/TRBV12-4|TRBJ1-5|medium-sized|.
CASSSWGATQPQHF
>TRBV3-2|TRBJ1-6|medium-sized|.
CASSQGDPYNSPLHF
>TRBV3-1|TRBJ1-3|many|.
CASSLRDSPSGNTIYF
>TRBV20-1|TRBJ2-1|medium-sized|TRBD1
CSAVDRDRETPDWGLF
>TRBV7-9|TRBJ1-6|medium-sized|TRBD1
CASSRTGTGSNSPLHF
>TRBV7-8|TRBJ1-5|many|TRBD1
CASSPGQVLKGGQPQHF
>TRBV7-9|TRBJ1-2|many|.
CASSLRDNYGYTF
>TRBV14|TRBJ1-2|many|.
CASSQASGDWVYGYTF
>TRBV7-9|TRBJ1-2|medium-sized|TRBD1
CASTDILQGVKDYGYTF
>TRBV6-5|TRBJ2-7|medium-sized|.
CASSYPPTAEQYF
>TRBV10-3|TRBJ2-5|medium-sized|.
CAISDQGKTQYF
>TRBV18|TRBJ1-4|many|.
CASSPSVLSINEKLFF
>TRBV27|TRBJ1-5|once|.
CASSSGLLWVLGNQPQHF
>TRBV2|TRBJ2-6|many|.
CASSTRVAGANVLTF
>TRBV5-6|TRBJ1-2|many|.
CASSLLRRPNYGYTF
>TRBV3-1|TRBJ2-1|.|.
CASSNEGPRTPYNEQFF
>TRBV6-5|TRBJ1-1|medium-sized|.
CASSPDNMNTEAFF
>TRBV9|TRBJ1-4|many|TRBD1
CASSVVGTGVEKLFF
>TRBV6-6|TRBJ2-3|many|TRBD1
CASFAGGDTQYF
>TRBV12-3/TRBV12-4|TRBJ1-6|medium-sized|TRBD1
CASIPTADRGFYSPLHF
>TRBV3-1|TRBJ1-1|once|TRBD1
CASCQVFIGTGNTEAFF